Sequencing of this T cell receptor beta chain was carried out in a study of Ad26.COV2.S vaccination and SARS-CoV-2 variants. Study-wide results and caveats: Spike-specific TCR breadth was greater after Ad26.COV2.S than placebo. Those who received vaccine or placebo ended up with similar non-spike TCR breadth.

Clones were sequenced by immunoSEQ multiplex PCR, and TCRdb holds only the in-frame ones, with some missing. The sample records hundreds of thousands of clones, 89% being singletons. On this clone itself: Its antigen is as yet unknown.

The CDR3 contains 17 residues. Germline trimming cut 2 bases from V and 4 bases from J; bases unmatched to any gene: 9. Germline V gives CDR1 SGHNT, CDR2 YYREEE (reference sequence). Treatment noted: around 19 received Ad26.COV2.S at low or high dose, single or two shots; 5 received placebo; per-sample allocation not given. It was on day 63 after the first vaccine or placebo injection that samples were taken. Donor was an adult aged 18-55 years in Boston. Built on an Ad26 vector, the vaccine expressed Wuhan-strain SARS-CoV-2 spike. Sequenced here: peripheral blood, sampled in a trial of Ad26.COV2.S vaccine versus placebo. The clonotype comes from a person aged 18 to 65 who received the Ad26.COV2.S COVID-19 vaccine or a placebo. The chain is built from TRBV5-4 and TRBJ2-2, with 9 bases fitting TRBD2. The CDR3 loop reads CASSFLAGPRGTGELFF. As DNA, the CDR3 is TGTGCCAGCAGCTTCCTAGCGGGACCCCGGGGCACCGGGGAGCTGTTTTTT.